Below, 3 T cell receptor beta chains from the same sample are listed, as sequenced in a study of response to subunit inactivated influenza vaccine. Each CDR3 protein is one row after TCRdb ran MiXCR on the RT-PCR reads. The sample contains some 520,000 distinct CDR3 sequences, more than 15% of which appear only once. Source: CD4+ T cells sorted from PBMCs, taken about 24 months after vaccination. Receptors were obtained from a man between 50 and 69 years old who received an inactivated influenza vaccine.

The chain is built from TRBV19 and TRBJ1-1; D gene unclear. This CDR3 has 14 amino acids. Germline V gene lookup returns CDR1 LNHDA and CDR2 SQIVND (reference sequence). The ends were cut back, 3 bases at V and 0 bases at J, with 8 bases in the middle. CDR3 region: CASSIGPMNTEAFF. CDR3 DNA sequence: TGTGCCAGTAGTATTGGACCGATGAACACTGAAGCTTTCTTT.

The chain employs TRBV20-1 and TRBJ1-3, with D unclear. The CDR3 has 12 residues. V lost 5 bases and J lost 0, with 5 bases in between. In germline, CDR1 is DFQATT, CDR2 SNEGSKA (reference sequence). CDR3 loop: CSAGGSGNTIYF. CDR3 sequence (DNA): TGCAGTGCTGGCGGCTCTGGAAACACCATATATTTT.

This chain joins TRBV6-5 and TRBJ1-6; tentatively, D is TRBD1 (5 bases). The V gene's germline CDR1 is MNHEY and CDR2 SVGAGI. The CDR3 is 15 residues long. Deletions cut 2 bases from V and 11 bases from J, with 16 bases between. The CDR3 reads CASSYGGQGGTPLHF. DNA of the CDR3: TGTGCCAGCAGTTACGGGGGTCAGGGTGGCACACCCCTCCACTTT.